The 30 T cell receptor beta chains below were found in one sample sequenced in a study of shared clonotypes between healthy human individuals. Assay: immunoSEQ multiplex PCR; the TCRdb copy retains only in-frame clones and omits some. This table holds 2 million to 3 million clones, around 90% found once. What was sequenced was naive CD4+ T cells sorted from blood. The subset denotes: CD45RA+ positively selected. Every receptor here comes from a man younger than 35 in good health.

CDR3 in amino acids: CASSEGDRGNYGYTF. The CDR3 DNA reads as TGTGCCAGCAGTGAAGGGGACAGGGGAAACTATGGCTACACCTTC. The chain has TRBV6-1 and TRBJ1-2; 10 nucleotides line up with TRBD1. Trimming removed 1 base from V and 2 bases from J; junction bases left unmatched: 1. Germline CDR1 MNHNS, CDR2 SASEGT. The CDR3 runs 15 residues.

The chain recombines TRBV9 with TRBJ2-4, with 14 bases fitting TRBD2. V lost 3 bases and J lost 0; bases outside the gene matches: 5. Per germline, CDR1 SGDLS and CDR2 YYNGEE. The CDR3 extends over 18 amino acids. DNA of the CDR3: TGTGCCAGCAGCGCGGGACTAGCGGGAGAGCTAGCCAAAAACATTCAGTACTTC. Translating gives CASSAGLAGELAKNIQYF.

Concerning this clone itself: Other DNA sequences of this sample code for an identical CDR3. This chain links TRBV6-5 with TRBJ2-3; no firm D call. Germline V gene lookup returns CDR1 MNHEY and CDR2 SVGAGI. V was cut by 0 bases and J by 1 base, with 8 bases left in between. This CDR3 has 15 residues. This CDR3 is CASSYSGGGTDTQYF. DNA for the CDR3: TGTGCCAGCAGTTACTCAGGCGGAGGCACAGATACGCAGTATTTT.

This clone was counted once. This sequence joins TRBV6-1 and TRBJ2-1; 9 positions match TRBD1. Trimming removed 4 bases from V and 1 base from J; junction bases left unmatched: 5. CDR3 size: 16 residues. The V gene's germline CDR1 is MNHNS and CDR2 SASEGT. CDR3 region: CASSAGTGMSYNEQFF. CDR3 nucleotides: TGTGCCAGCAGTGCCGGGACAGGGATGTCCTACAATGAGCAGTTCTTC.

The V call is TRBV27, the J call TRBJ1-6; D is uncertain. The CDR3 has 13 residues. Germline V lookup: CDR1 MNHEY, CDR2 SMNVEV (reference sequence). V lost 6 bases and J lost 7, with 10 bases in between. The CDR3 region has the DNA TGTGCCAGCAGCGTCGGTCCCAATTCACCCCTCCACTTT. Translated, it gives CASSVGPNSPLHF.

Comments on this clone: The sample has other DNA sequences that encode this CDR3 too. The chain recombines TRBV9 with TRBJ2-1, with TRBD2 matching 9 bases. Per germline, CDR1 SGDLS and CDR2 YYNGEE. The CDR3 extends over 15 amino acids. V dropped 2 bases and J dropped 6; count of bases not matched to a gene: 6. CDR3 bases: TGTGCCAGCAGCGTGGGTCCAGCGGGGGGCAATGAGCAGTTCTTC. Its translation: CASSVGPAGGNEQFF.

This chain uses TRBV30 with TRBJ2-5; 10 bases match TRBD2. CDR3 size: 17 residues. Germline V gives CDR1 GTSNPN, CDR2 SVGIG (reference sequence). The V and J ends lost 0 bases and 5 bases, in that order; junction bases with no gene match: 12. The chain's CDR3 is CAWSVSEERGGKETQYF. The CDR3, as DNA: TGTGCCTGGAGTGTATCGGAGGAGCGGGGGGGCAAGGAGACCCAGTACTTC.

The rearrangement joins TRBV13 to TRBJ2-7; TRBD1 matches 10 bases. The CDR3 is 14 residues long. Per the germline V gene, CDR1 is PRHDT and CDR2 is FYEKMQ (reference sequence). With V trimmed by 5 bases and J by 5 bases, 6 bases remained unmatched. CDR3 sequence: CASSIRQGAHEQYF. The CDR3 region has the DNA TGTGCCAGCAGCATACGACAGGGGGCTCACGAGCAGTACTTC. Variable domain in full (rest from reference TRBV13 and TRBJ2-7): AAGVIQSPRHLIKEKRETATLKCYPIPRHDTVYWYQQGPGQDPQFLISFYEKMQSDKGSIPDRFSAQQFSDYHSELNMSSLELGDSALYFCASSIRQGAHEQYFGPGTRLTVT.

Notes on this clone: Possible read error: a much larger clone is one base away. The chain combines TRBV7-6 with TRBJ2-5; D remains unclear. Germline loops: CDR1 SGHVS, CDR2 FNYEAQ. This CDR3 is built from 11 residues. The ends were cut back, 5 bases at V and 1 base at J, with 2 bases in the middle. Written as DNA, the CDR3 is TGTGCCAGCAGCGTCCAAGAGACCCAGTACTTC. This encodes CASSVQETQYF.

This sequence joins TRBV6-5 and TRBJ2-1; 8 nucleotides align to TRBD2. V was pared by 7 bases and J by 7 bases, with 12 bases of the junction left unmatched. Germline CDR1 and CDR2: MNHEY and SVGAGI. This CDR3 is built from 15 residues. The CDR3 spells CASTLASGSLNEQFF. The CDR3 DNA follows: TGTGCCAGCACCCTCGCCAGCGGGAGTCTAAATGAGCAGTTCTTC.

The rearrangement joins TRBV7-2 to TRBJ2-1, with D possibly called TRBD1 or TRBD2 (6 bases each). V was shortened by 4 bases and J by 3 bases, with 16 bases between the two germline ends. This CDR3 region has 16 residues. Germline V lookup: CDR1 SGHTA, CDR2 FQGNSA. The CDR3 sequence: CASSSRGGYSYNEQFF. The CDR3 DNA reads TGTGCCAGCAGCTCCAGGGGAGGCTATAGCTACAATGAGCAGTTCTTC.

The rearrangement links TRBV27 to TRBJ2-7, with 7 bases fitting TRBD1. CDR1 and CDR2 (germline): MNHEY, SMNVEV (reference sequence). V lost 5 bases to trimming and J lost 3 bases; unmatched junction nucleotides: 7. The CDR3 covers 14 residues. In DNA, the CDR3 is TGTGCCAGCAGTCCCCCCGGGACAGTCTACGAGCAGTACTTC. Translating gives CASSPPGTVYEQYF.

The V call is TRBV30, the J call TRBJ2-1; weak D call: TRBD2 (6 bases). Germline lookup yields CDR1 GTSNPN and CDR2 SVGIG (reference sequence). V was shortened by 8 bases and J by 9 bases, with 17 bases between the two germline ends. This CDR3 is 12 amino acids long. The CDR3 DNA reads as TGTGCCGGGGCCGTTACGGGAGTTGAGCAGTTCTTC. It translates to CAGAVTGVEQFF.

V and J are TRBV7-3 and TRBJ2-2; 8 positions match TRBD1. V trimming: 5 bases; J trimming: 1 base; junction bases outside the gene matches: 6. The CDR3 is 16 amino acids. CDR1 SGHTA and CDR2 FQGTGA come from the germline V gene. The CDR3 spells CASSLLGTGNTGELFF. The DNA for the CDR3 is TGTGCCAGCAGCCTTTTGGGGACAGGGAACACCGGGGAGCTGTTTTTT.

The V and J genes are TRBV4-3 and TRBJ2-3; the D is unclear. The length of the CDR3 is 11 residues. Trimming left V 4 bases short and J 5 bases short, with 4 bases between. Looked up from germline, CDR1 is LGHNA and CDR2 is YSLEER. The CDR3 region has the DNA TGCGCCAGCAGCCCTAGAGATACGCAGTATTTT. This gives the protein CASSPRDTQYF.

This chain connects TRBV28 to TRBJ1-4, with 10 bases aligning to TRBD1. V was pared by 4 bases and J by 12 bases, with 11 bases of the junction left unmatched. The CDR3 is 15 residues long. Germline V gene data show CDR1 as MDHEN and CDR2 as SYDVKM. Here the CDR3 DNA reads TGTGCCAGCAGTTCCAACCCGGGACAGGGGCCTGAACTGTTTTTT. Translation gives CASSSNPGQGPELFF.

In its sample, this clone was seen once. The gene calls are TRBV19 and TRBJ2-7; D might be TRBD1 (6 bases). The CDR3 is made up of 14 amino acids. Germline V gene sequence: CDR1 LNHDA, CDR2 SQIVND (reference sequence). V was pared by 5 bases and J by 1 base, with 12 bases between. Here the CDR3 DNA reads TGTGCCAGTAGTGAGACAGGAATATCCTACGAGCAGTACTTC. Its protein product is CASSETGISYEQYF.

V gene TRBV7-2 combines with J gene TRBJ2-7; 10 bases match TRBD2. This CDR3 has 15 residues. Germline V gene sequence: CDR1 SGHTA, CDR2 FQGNSA. J was trimmed by 5 bases and V by 5 bases; bases with no gene match: 9. The CDR3 is CASSLPSSGRNEQYF. In DNA form, the CDR3 reads TGTGCCAGCAGCCTCCCAAGTAGCGGGAGGAACGAGCAGTACTTC. The full variable domain, completed using reference TRBV7-2 and TRBJ2-7, is GAGVSQSPSNKVTEKGKDVELRCDPISGHTALYWYRQSLGQGLEFLIYFQGNSAPDKSGLPSDRFSAERTGGSVSTLTIQRTQQEDSAVYLCASSLPSSGRNEQYFGPGTRLTVT.

V and J are TRBV6-1 and TRBJ2-1; D gene ambiguous. Per the germline V gene, CDR1 is MNHNS and CDR2 is SASEGT. The V end was cut by 1 base, the J end by 12 bases, with 10 bases between. The CDR3 covers 12 residues. The CDR3 is CASSEEGGGQFF. CDR3 nucleotide sequence: TGTGCCAGCAGTGAAGAGGGCGGCGGGCAGTTCTTC.

This clone was found a few times. V and J are TRBV30 and TRBJ1-5, with TRBD1 matching 9 bases. The J segment lost 3 bases and the V segment lost 3 bases, leaving 6 bases of the junction unmatched. Germline V gene data show CDR1 as GTSNPN and CDR2 as SVGIG (reference sequence). This CDR3 comprises 15 residues. The CDR3 spells CAWSPRDRANQPQHF. The DNA of the CDR3 is TGTGCCTGGAGCCCCCGGGACAGGGCCAATCAGCCCCAGCATTTT.

Turning to this clone: The same CDR3 can be traced to other DNA sequences in this sample. DNA of the CDR3: TGCGCCAGCAGCGGGGGACAGGGTCCCTACGAGCAGTACTTC. This gives the protein CASSGGQGPYEQYF. V and J are TRBV5-1 and TRBJ2-7; 9 positions match TRBD1. This CDR3 has 14 residues. Trimming took 4 bases from V and 2 from J; bases not matched to a gene: 4. Germline-derived CDR1 and CDR2 are SGHRS and YFSETQ.

The V gene is TRBV11-2, the J gene TRBJ1-5; 8 positions agree with TRBD1. Trimming cost V 4 bases and J 0 bases; bases outside gene matches: 11. Germline V gives CDR1 SGHAT, CDR2 FQNNGV. The CDR3 length is 18 residues. CDR3 sequence reads: CASSSAAGGVGSNQPQHF. The CDR3 coding sequence is TGTGCCAGCAGCTCGGCGGCAGGGGGCGTTGGTAGCAATCAGCCCCAGCATTTT. The complete variable domain, with remaining parts taken from reference TRBV11-2 and TRBJ1-5, reads EAGVAQSPRYKIIEKRQSVAFWCNPISGHATLYWYQQILGQGPKLLIQFQNNGVVDDSQLPKDRFSAERLKGVDSTLKIQPAKLEDSAVYLCASSSAAGGVGSNQPQHFGDGTRLSIL.

V is TRBV5-8 and J is TRBJ2-7; no firm D call. The CDR3 extends over 11 amino acids. Germline V gene data show CDR1 as SGHTS and CDR2 as YDEGEE. V was shortened by 5 bases and J by 6 bases, with 9 bases between the two germline ends. The CDR3 is CASRKAVEQYF. In DNA, the CDR3 is TGTGCCAGCAGAAAGGCGGTCGAGCAGTACTTC.

This clone came up a few times. The chain employs TRBV10-2 and TRBJ1-6; D is uncertain. The V and J ends lost 2 bases and 11 bases respectively, with 13 bases between them. The CDR3 runs to 14 residues. Germline loops: CDR1 WSHSY, CDR2 SAAADI. The CDR3 DNA sequence: TGCGCCAGCAGTGAGAACGGCCGCGGGGCACCCCTCCACTTT. Its protein product is CASSENGRGAPLHF.

This chain connects TRBV11-2 to TRBJ2-3; D is perhaps TRBD2 (5 bases). The CDR3 runs to 11 residues. V was shortened by 3 bases and J by 14 bases, with 12 bases between the two germline ends. Germline V gene lookup returns CDR1 SGHAT and CDR2 FQNNGV. In nucleotides, the CDR3 is TGTGCCAGCAGCTTCGGGGATATAAGGTATTTT. Translating gives CASSFGDIRYF.

This chain links TRBV10-3 with TRBJ1-2, with D perhaps matching TRBD1 (5 bases). V lost 6 bases and J lost 0, with 8 bases in between. The CDR3 totals 13 residues. Germline CDR1 is ENHRY and CDR2 is SYGVKD. The CDR3 loop is CAIRLDTNYGYTF. The CDR3 nucleotides are TGTGCCATCAGGCTGGACACTAACTATGGCTACACCTTC.

The chain employs TRBV28 and TRBJ2-1; D is perhaps TRBD2 (6 bases). The length of the CDR3 is 13 residues. The germline V gene has CDR1 MDHEN and CDR2 SYDVKM. The V end lost 8 bases, the J end lost 15 bases, and 23 bases lay between the germline ends. CDR3 nucleotide sequence: TGTGCCAGCTGCGACCAAACCGGGACTCCTCGGTTCTTC. Amino acid sequence: CASCDQTGTPRFF.

The CDR3 sequence: CASSIVGREETQYF. The CDR3 nucleotides read TGTGCCAGTAGTATAGTAGGCAGGGAAGAGACCCAGTACTTC. The V gene is TRBV19, the J gene TRBJ2-5; possible D gene TRBD1, 5 bases. V gave up 1 base and J gave up 3 bases, with 9 bases separating them. The CDR3 spans 14 residues. CDR1 is LNHDA and CDR2 is SQIVND in the germline V gene (reference sequence).

The V call is TRBV6-6, the J call TRBJ2-1; D gene ambiguous. The V end was cut by 10 bases, the J end by 8 bases, with 24 bases between. The CDR3 is 15 residues long. Germline values: CDR1 MNHNY, CDR2 SVGAGI (reference sequence). In DNA form, the CDR3 reads TGTGCCATCGCCTCGTGGGGTCAATCCGGCCATGAGCAGTTCTTC. Its translation is CAIASWGQSGHEQFF.

Comments on this clone: This sample includes further DNA sequences coding for the same CDR3. The gene calls are TRBV2 and TRBJ2-1; 8 bases line up with TRBD1. Trimming removed 6 bases from V and 2 bases from J; junction bases left unmatched: 6. CDR3 size: 15 residues. Germline-derived CDR1 and CDR2 are SNHLY and FYNNEI. As DNA, the CDR3 is TGTGCCAGCAGCCGAGACAGGGGTCCCTACAATGAGCAGTTCTTC. Protein: CASSRDRGPYNEQFF.